The subject of this entry is one T cell receptor beta chain. Antigen specificity is unknown. V lost 4 bases and J lost 2, with 11 bases in between. The CDR3 has 13 amino acids. Germline V gene data show CDR1 as GTSNPN and CDR2 as SVGIG (reference sequence). This specimen belongs to a study of cytomegalovirus exposure and HLA in healthy donors. Findings of the study overall: A few V segments could not be told apart, such as TRBV6-2 and TRBV6-3, and were left out.

The study ran its PCR with 60 Vbeta and 13 Jbeta primers. Using immunoSEQ multiplex PCR, the repertoire was profiled, and TCRdb retains in-frame clones only, with some absent. In the table there are about 180,000 clones, 80% to 90% of which are singletons. The TCR sequence derives from a male donor in good health and CMV-seronegative. V and J are TRBV30 and TRBJ1-1; D gene uncertain. The sequenced sample was PBMCs. This CDR3 is CAWTVRENTEAFF. CDR3 coding DNA: TGTGCCTGGACTGTTCGGGAAAACACTGAAGCTTTCTTT.